The TCR beta chain under discussion was sequenced for a study of blood T cell repertoires in COVID-19. This table comes from immunoSEQ multiplex PCR, and its TCRdb copy is limited to in-frame clones, with some not included. The sample has 250,000 or so clones; about 68% are singletons. This TCR derives from a woman older than 75 with acute or convalescent COVID-19. Specimen: peripheral blood.

CDR3: CASSSGRLAFF. The CDR3 DNA follows: TGTGCCAGCAGCTCAGGGAGGTTAGCTTTCTTT. The genes are TRBV28 and TRBJ1-1; D is perhaps TRBD1 (5 bases). With 6 bases removed from V and 10 bases from J, the gap between germline ends came to 12 bases. This CDR3 comprises 11 residues. The germline CDR1 and CDR2 sequences are MDHEN and SYDVKM.